Listed here are 8 T cell receptor beta chains from one sample, sequenced in a study of cytomegalovirus exposure and HLA in healthy donors. The PCR contained 60 Vbeta and 13 Jbeta primers. Assay: immunoSEQ multiplex PCR; the TCRdb copy retains only in-frame clones and omits some. The sample holds under 200,000 clones, 70% to 90% seen once. Sequencing was carried out using PBMCs. Receptor source: a woman between 18 and 29 years old in good health and CMV-seronegative.

V gene TRBV30 combines with J gene TRBJ2-7; 9 nucleotides match TRBD2. Germline CDR1 and CDR2: GTSNPN and SVGIG (reference sequence). CDR3 length: 13 amino acids. J gave up 2 bases and V 5 bases, and 4 bases lay outside the gene matches. CDR3 nucleotide sequence: TGTGCCTGGCTAGCGGGATGGCCCTACGAGCAGTACTTC. This gives the protein CAWLAGWPYEQYF.

This chain joins TRBV11-1 and TRBJ2-7, with 9 bases lining up with TRBD2. The germline V gene has CDR1 SGHAT and CDR2 FQDESV (reference sequence). Trimming cost V 5 bases and J 7 bases; bases outside gene matches: 12. The CDR3 length is 15 residues. This CDR3 reads CASSPGDSGSREQYF. The CDR3 nucleotides read TGTGCCAGCAGCCCCGGGGATAGCGGGAGTAGAGAGCAGTACTTC.

The J gene is TRBJ1-2, the V gene TRBV18, with D perhaps matching TRBD1 (5 bases). The CDR3 length is 14 residues. Germline lookup yields CDR1 KGHSH and CDR2 LQKENI. V was trimmed by 3 bases and J by 3 bases, leaving 11 bases between them. The CDR3 region has the DNA TGTGCCAGCTCACCTGAGAGGGACTACTATGGCTACACCTTC. Its translation is CASSPERDYYGYTF.

The chain links TRBV29-1 to TRBJ2-5, with unresolved D. With 4 bases removed from V and 13 bases from J, the gap between germline ends came to 22 bases. Germline V gene sequence: CDR1 SQVTM, CDR2 ANQGSEA. This CDR3 contains 13 residues. The CDR3 DNA follows: TGCAGCGTTGTTCCTGGGCCATCCACGGTGAGGTACTTC. Translating gives CSVVPGPSTVRYF.

The chain links TRBV27 to TRBJ2-7; 10 bases match TRBD1. Germline CDR1 is MNHEY and CDR2 is SMNVEV (reference sequence). The length of the CDR3 is 17 residues. V trimming: 3 bases; J trimming: 7 bases; junction bases outside the gene matches: 15. The chain's CDR3 is CASSFRFVGDRGREQYF. CDR3 sequence (DNA): TGTGCCAGCAGTTTTAGGTTTGTTGGGGACAGGGGAAGGGAGCAGTACTTC.

CDR3 residues: CASSSGTANTEAFF. CDR3 nucleotide sequence: TGCGCCAGCAGCTCCGGGACAGCTAACACTGAAGCTTTCTTT. The chain couples TRBV5-1 to TRBJ1-1, with TRBD1 matching over 7 bases. With 3 bases clipped from V and 2 bases from J, the junction kept 4 bases outside the gene matches. There are 14 residues in the CDR3. Germline V gene lookup returns CDR1 SGHRS and CDR2 YFSETQ. The entire variable domain, with the rest obtained from reference TRBV5-1 and TRBJ1-1, is as follows: KAGVTQTPRYLIKTRGQQVTLSCSPISGHRSVSWYQQTPGQGLQFLFEYFSETQRNKGNFPGRFSGRQFSNSRSEMNVSTLELGDSALYLCASSSGTANTEAFFGQGTRLTVV.

The chain links TRBV15 to TRBJ2-7, with a possible D match to TRBD2 (6 bases). The CDR3 runs 16 residues. The germline V and J ends were trimmed by 1 base and 3 bases, with 16 bases remaining between them. In germline, CDR1 is LNHNV, CDR2 YYDKDF (reference sequence). CDR3 sequence reads: CATSRVEGTSRYEQYF. In DNA, the CDR3 is TGTGCCACCAGCAGAGTGGAGGGCACCTCCCGCTACGAGCAGTACTTC.

This clone came up once. The rearrangement joins TRBV20-1 to TRBJ1-1; D remains ambiguous. CDR3 length: 11 amino acids. Germline-derived CDR1 and CDR2 are DFQATT and SNEGSKA (reference sequence). The CDR3 reads CAREVNTEAFF. For the CDR3, the DNA is TGCGCCCGGGAGGTAAACACTGAAGCTTTCTTT.